This T cell receptor (beta chain) comes out of a study of cytomegalovirus exposure and HLA in healthy donors. General observations from the study: Upon later analysis, TCR association rates were observed to vary by HLA locus, being highest for DRB1 and lowest for HLA-C.

Trimming left V 6 bases short and J 2 bases short, with 12 bases between. This CDR3 region has 14 residues. Germline values: CDR1 MNHNY, CDR2 SVGAGI (reference sequence). PCR primers comprised 60 Vbeta and 13 Jbeta primers. Only in-frame clones appear in the TCRdb table, and some are missing; sequencing was by immunoSEQ multiplex PCR. There are under 170,000 clones in the sample; 79% occur only once, and approximately 6% lies in the top ten. Comment on this clone: Its specificity is not known.

This clonotype was obtained from a man aged 50-60 years in good health and CMV-seropositive. The specimen was PBMCs. This chain links TRBV6-6 with TRBJ2-3, with a possible D match to TRBD1 (5 bases). The CDR3 nucleotides are TGTGCCAGCAGCCCCGACAGTAACACAGATACGCAGTATTTT. Its protein product is CASSPDSNTDTQYF.